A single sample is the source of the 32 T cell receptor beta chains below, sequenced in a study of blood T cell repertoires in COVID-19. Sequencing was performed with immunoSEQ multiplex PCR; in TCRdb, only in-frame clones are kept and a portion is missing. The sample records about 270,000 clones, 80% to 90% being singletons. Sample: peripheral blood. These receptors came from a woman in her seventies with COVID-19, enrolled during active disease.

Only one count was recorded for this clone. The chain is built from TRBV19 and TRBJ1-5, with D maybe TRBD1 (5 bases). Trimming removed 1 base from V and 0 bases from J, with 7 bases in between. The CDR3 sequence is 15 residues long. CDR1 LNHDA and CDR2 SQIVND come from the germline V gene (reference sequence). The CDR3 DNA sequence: TGTGCCAGTAGTATAGGGGGCCATAGCAATCAGCCCCAGCATTTT. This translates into CASSIGGHSNQPQHF. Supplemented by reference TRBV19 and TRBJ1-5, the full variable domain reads DGGITQSPKYLFRKEGQNVTLSCEQNLNHDAMYWYRQDPGQGLRLIYYSQIVNDFQKGDIAEGYSVSREKKESFPLTVTSAQKNPTAFYLCASSIGGHSNQPQHFGDGTRLSIL.

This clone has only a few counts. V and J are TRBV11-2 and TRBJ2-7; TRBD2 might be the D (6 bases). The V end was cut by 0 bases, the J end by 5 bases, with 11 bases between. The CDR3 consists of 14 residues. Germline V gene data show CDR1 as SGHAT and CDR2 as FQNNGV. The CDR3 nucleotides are TGTGCCAGCAGCTTAGAGGGGGGAGGCGACGAGCAGTACTTC. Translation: CASSLEGGGDEQYF.

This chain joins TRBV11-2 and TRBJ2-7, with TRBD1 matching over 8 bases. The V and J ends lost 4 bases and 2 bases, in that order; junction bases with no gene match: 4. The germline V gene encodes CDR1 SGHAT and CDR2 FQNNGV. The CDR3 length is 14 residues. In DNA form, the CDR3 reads TGTGCCAGCAGCTCCCTGGACAGGGCCTACGAGCAGTACTTC. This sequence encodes CASSSLDRAYEQYF.

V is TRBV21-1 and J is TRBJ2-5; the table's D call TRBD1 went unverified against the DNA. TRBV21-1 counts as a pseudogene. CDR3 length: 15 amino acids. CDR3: CASSLKVQAPETQYF. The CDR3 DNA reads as TGTGCCAGCAGCCTAAAGGTCCAGGCCCCAGAGACCCAGTACTTC.

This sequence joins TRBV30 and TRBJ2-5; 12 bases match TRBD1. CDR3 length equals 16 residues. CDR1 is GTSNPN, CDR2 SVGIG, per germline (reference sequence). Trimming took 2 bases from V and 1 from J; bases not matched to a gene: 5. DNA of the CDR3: TGTGCCTGGAGTTGGGGGACAGGGGGCCTCCAAGAGACCCAGTACTTC. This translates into CAWSWGTGGLQETQYF.

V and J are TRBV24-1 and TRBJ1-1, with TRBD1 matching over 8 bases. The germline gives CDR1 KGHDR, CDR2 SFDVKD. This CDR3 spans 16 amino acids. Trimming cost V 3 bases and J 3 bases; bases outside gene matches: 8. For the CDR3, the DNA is TGTGCCACCAGTGATCCCACATTGGACAGGGACACTGAAGCTTTCTTT. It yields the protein CATSDPTLDRDTEAFF.

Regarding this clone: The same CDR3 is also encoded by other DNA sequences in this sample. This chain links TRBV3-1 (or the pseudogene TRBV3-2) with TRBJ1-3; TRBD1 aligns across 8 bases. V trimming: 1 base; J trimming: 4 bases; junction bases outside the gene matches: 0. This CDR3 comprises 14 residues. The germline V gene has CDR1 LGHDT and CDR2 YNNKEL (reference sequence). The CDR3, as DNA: TGTGCCAGCAGCCAAGGACAGGGGGGAAACACCATATATTTT. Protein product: CASSQGQGGNTIYF.

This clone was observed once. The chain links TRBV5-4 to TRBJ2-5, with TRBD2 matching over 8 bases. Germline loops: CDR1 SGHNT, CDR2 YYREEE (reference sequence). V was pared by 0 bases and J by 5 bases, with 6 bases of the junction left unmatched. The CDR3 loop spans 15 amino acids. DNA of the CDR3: TGTGCCAGCAGCTTGGAGGTAGCGGGGATGGAGACCCAGTACTTC. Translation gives CASSLEVAGMETQYF.

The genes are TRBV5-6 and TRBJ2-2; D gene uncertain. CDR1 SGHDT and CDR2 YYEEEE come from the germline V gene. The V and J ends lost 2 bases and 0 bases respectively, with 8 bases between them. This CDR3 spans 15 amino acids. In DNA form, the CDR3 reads TGTGCCAGCAGCTTAAAGAGAGCGAACACCGGGGAGCTGTTTTTT. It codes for CASSLKRANTGELFF.

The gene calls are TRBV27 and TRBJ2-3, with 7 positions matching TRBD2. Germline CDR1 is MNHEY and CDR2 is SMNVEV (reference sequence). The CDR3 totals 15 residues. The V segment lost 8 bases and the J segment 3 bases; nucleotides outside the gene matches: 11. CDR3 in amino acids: CASWKLASSTDTQYF. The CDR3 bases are TGTGCCAGCTGGAAACTAGCGAGTAGTACAGATACGCAGTATTTT.

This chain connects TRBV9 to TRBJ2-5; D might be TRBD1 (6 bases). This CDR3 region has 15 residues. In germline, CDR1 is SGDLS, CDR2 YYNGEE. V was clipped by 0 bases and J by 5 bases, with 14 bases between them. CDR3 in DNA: TGTGCCAGCAGCGTAGTGGACGGGACACGGGAGACCCAGTACTTC. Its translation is CASSVVDGTRETQYF. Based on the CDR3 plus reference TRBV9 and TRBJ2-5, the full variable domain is DSGVTQTPKHLITATGQRVTLRCSPRSGDLSVYWYQQSLDQGLQFLIQYYNGEERAKGNILERFSAQQFPDLHSELNLSSLELGDSALYFCASSVVDGTRETQYFGPGTRLLVL.

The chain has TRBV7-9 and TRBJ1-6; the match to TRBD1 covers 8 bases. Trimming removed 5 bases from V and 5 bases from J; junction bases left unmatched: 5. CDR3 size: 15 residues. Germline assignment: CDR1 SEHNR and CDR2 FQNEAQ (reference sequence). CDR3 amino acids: CASSPRTGNNSPLHF. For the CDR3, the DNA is TGTGCCAGCAGCCCCCGGACAGGGAATAATTCACCCCTCCACTTT.

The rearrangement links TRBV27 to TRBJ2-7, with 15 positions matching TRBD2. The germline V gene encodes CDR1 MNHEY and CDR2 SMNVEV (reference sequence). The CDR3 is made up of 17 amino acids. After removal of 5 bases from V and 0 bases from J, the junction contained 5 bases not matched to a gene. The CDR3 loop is CASSGLAGGYYSYEQYF. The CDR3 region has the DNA TGTGCCAGCAGTGGACTAGCGGGGGGGTATTACTCCTACGAGCAGTACTTC.

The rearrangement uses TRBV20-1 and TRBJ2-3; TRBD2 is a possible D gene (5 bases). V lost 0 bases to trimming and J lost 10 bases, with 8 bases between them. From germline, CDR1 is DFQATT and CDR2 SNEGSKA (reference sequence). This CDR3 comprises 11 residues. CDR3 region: CSARELVAQYF. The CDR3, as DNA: TGCAGTGCTAGAGAACTAGTGGCGCAGTATTTT.

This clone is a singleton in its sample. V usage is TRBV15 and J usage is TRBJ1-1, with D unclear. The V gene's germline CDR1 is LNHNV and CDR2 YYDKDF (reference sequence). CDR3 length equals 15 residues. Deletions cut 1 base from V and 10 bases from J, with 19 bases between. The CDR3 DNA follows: TGTGCCACCAGCAGAGCCCCTACAGAGATGCGGGGAGCTTTCTTT. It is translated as CATSRAPTEMRGAFF. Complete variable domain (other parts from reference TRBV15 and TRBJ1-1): DAMVIQNPRYQVTQFGKPVTLSCSQTLNHNVMYWYQQKSSQAPKLLFHYYDKDFNNEADTPDNFQSRRPNTSFCFLDIRSPGLGDTAMYLCATSRAPTEMRGAFFGQGTRLTVV.

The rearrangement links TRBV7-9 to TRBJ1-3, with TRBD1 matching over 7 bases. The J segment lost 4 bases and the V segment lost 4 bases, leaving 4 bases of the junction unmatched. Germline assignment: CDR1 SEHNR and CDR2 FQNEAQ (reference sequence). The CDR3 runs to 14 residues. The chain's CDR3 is CASSSDRVGNTIYF. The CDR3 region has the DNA TGTGCCAGCAGCTCTGACAGGGTCGGAAACACCATATATTTT.

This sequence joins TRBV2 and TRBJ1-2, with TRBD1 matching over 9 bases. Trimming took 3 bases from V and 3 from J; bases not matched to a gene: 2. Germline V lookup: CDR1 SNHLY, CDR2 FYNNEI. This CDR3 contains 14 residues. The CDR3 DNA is TGTGCCAGCAGTGAGACAGGGGGGGACTATGGCTACACCTTC. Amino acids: CASSETGGDYGYTF.

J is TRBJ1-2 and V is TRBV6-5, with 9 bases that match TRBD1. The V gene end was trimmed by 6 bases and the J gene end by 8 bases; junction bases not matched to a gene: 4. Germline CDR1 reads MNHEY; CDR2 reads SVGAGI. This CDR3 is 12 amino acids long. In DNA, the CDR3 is TGTGCCAGCAGCCGGACAGGGGAGGGCTACACCTTC. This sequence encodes CASSRTGEGYTF.

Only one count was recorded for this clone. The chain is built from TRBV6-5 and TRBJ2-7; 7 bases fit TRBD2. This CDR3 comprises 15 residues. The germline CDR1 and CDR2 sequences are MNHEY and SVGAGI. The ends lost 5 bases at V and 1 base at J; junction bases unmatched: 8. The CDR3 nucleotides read TGTGCCAGCAGTCCCCAGGCTAGCGGATCCTACGAGCAGTACTTC. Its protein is CASSPQASGSYEQYF.

CDR3 DNA: TGTGCCAGCAGTGAGCGGCCCTCTCCCTACAATGAGCAGTTCTTC. Amino acid sequence: CASSERPSPYNEQFF. The rearrangement joins TRBV2 to TRBJ2-1; D ambiguous. Trimming took 3 bases from V and 2 from J, leaving 11 bases between them. The germline CDR1 and CDR2 sequences are SNHLY and FYNNEI. The CDR3 length is 15 residues.

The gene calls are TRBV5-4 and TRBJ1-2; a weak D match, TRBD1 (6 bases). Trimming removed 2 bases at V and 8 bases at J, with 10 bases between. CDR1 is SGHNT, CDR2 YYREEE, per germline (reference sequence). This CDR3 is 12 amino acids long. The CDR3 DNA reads TGTGCCAGCAGCTTTTCGGGGGGCGGCTACACCTTC. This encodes CASSFSGGGYTF. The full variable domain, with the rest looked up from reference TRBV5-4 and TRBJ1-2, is ETGVTQSPTHLIKTRGQQVTLRCSSQSGHNTVSWYQQALGQGPQFIFQYYREEENGRGNFPPRFSGLQFPNYSSELNVNALELDDSALYLCASSFSGGGYTFGSGTRLTVV.

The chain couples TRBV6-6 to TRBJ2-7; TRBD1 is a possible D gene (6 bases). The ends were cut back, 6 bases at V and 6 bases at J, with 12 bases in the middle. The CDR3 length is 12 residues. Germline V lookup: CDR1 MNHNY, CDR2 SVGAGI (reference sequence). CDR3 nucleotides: TGTGCCAGCAGCCGAAAGGGGGTCGAGCAGTACTTC. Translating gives CASSRKGVEQYF.

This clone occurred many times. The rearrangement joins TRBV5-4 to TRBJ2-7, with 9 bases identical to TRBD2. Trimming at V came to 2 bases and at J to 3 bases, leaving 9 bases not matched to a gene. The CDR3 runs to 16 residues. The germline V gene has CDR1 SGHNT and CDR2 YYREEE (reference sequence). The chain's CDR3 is CASSLGAAGGIYEQYF. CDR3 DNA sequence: TGTGCCAGCAGCTTAGGAGCAGCGGGGGGAATCTACGAGCAGTACTTC.

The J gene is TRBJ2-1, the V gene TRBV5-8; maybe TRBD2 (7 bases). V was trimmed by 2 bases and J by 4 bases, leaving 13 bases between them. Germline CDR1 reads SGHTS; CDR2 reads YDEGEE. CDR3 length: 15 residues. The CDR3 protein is CASSFRGGVYNEQFF. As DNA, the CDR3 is TGTGCCAGCAGCTTCAGAGGGGGGGTGTACAATGAGCAGTTCTTC.

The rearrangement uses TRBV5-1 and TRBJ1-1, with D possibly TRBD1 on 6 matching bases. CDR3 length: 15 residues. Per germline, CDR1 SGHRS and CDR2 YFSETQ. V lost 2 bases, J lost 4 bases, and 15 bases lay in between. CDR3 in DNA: TGCGCCAGCAGCTTACAGCCGGGACATACCACTGAAGCTTTCTTT. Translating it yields CASSLQPGHTTEAFF. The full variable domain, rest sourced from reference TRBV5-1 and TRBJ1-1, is KAGVTQTPRYLIKTRGQQVTLSCSPISGHRSVSWYQQTPGQGLQFLFEYFSETQRNKGNFPGRFSGRQFSNSRSEMNVSTLELGDSALYLCASSLQPGHTTEAFFGQGTRLTVV.

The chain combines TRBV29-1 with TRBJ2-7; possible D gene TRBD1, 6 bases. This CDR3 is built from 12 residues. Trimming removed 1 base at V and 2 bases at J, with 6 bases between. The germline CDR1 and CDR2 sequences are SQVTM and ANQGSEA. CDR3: CSVEGDTYEQYF. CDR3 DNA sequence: TGCAGCGTTGAAGGGGACACCTACGAGCAGTACTTC.

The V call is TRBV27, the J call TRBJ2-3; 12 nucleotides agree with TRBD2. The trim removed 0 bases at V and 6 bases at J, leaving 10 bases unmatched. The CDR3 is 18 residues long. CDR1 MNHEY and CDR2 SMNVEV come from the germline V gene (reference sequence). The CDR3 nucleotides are TGTGCCAGCAGTTTATCCTGGACTCTAGCGGGGGGGCTTGATACGCAGTATTTT. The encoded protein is CASSLSWTLAGGLDTQYF.

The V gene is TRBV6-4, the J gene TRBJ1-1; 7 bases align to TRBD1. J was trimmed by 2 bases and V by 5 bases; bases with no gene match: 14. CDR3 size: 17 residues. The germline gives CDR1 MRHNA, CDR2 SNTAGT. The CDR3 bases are TGTGCCAGCAGTATAGACAGGGCAGCACGTTTCAACACTGAAGCTTTCTTT. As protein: CASSIDRAARFNTEAFF.

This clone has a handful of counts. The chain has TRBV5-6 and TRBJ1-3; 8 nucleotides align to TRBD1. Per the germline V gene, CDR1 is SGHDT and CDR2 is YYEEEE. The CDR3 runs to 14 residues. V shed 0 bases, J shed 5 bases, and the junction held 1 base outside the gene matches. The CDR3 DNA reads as TGTGCCAGCAGCTTGGGACAGGGGAGAAACACCATATATTTT. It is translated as CASSLGQGRNTIYF.

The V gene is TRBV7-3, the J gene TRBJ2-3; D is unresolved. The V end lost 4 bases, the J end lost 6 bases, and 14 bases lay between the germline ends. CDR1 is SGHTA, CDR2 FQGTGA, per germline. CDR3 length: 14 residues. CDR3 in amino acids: CASSSPRSTDTQYF. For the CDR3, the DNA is TGTGCCAGCAGCTCCCCCCGCTCTACGGATACGCAGTATTTT.

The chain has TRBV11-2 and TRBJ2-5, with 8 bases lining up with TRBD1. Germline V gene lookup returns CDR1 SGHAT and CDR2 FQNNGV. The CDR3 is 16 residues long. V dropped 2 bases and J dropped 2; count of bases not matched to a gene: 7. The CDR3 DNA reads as TGTGCCAGCAGCTTATCGGTTACAGGGGGGCAAGAGACCCAGTACTTC. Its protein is CASSLSVTGGQETQYF.

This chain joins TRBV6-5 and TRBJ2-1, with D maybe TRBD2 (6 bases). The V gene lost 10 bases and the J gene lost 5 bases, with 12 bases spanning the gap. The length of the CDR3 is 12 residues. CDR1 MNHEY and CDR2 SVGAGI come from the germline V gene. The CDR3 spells CATRGGHNEQFF. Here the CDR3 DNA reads TGTGCCACGCGGGGCGGCCACAATGAGCAGTTCTTC.